Below, 13 T cell receptor beta chains from the same sample are listed, as sequenced in a study of CD8 T cells in ankylosing spondylitis. Via MiXCR, TCRdb re-called the 5' RACE reads, giving one row per CDR3 protein. The sample records 250,000 or so distinct CDR3 sequences, over 15% being singletons. The source material was blood, either unsorted or a sorted T cell fraction (not recorded which). These TCRs come from a male donor with ankylosing spondylitis or in good health (not recorded which).

This clonotype was found a few times. The rearrangement links TRBV29-1 to TRBJ2-7, with 10 bases lining up with TRBD1. With V trimmed by 5 bases and J by 5 bases, 9 bases remained unmatched. The CDR3 length is 14 residues. In germline, CDR1 is SQVTM, CDR2 ANQGSEA. CDR3 sequence: CSVFLGQGRDEQYF. CDR3 DNA sequence: TGCAGCGTTTTCTTGGGACAGGGGAGGGACGAGCAGTACTTC.

The chain joins TRBV5-1 to TRBJ2-7; 11 positions match TRBD1. J was trimmed by 5 bases and V by 1 base; bases with no gene match: 5. Per germline, CDR1 SGHRS and CDR2 YFSETQ. The CDR3 sequence is 15 residues long. The DNA of the CDR3 is TGCGCCAGCAGCTTGTGGCCGGGACAGGGGGACGAGCAGTACTTC. Its protein product is CASSLWPGQGDEQYF.

This clonotype turned up a few times. V usage is TRBV4-3 and J usage is TRBJ1-1, with a weak D call TRBD1 (6 bases). The CDR3 totals 14 residues. Germline V gene sequence: CDR1 LGHNA, CDR2 YSLEER. V lost 0 bases and J lost 4, with 9 bases in between. CDR3 amino acids: CASSQDGGLTEAFF. The CDR3 nucleotides are TGCGCCAGCAGCCAAGATGGGGGGCTCACTGAAGCTTTCTTT.

The rearrangement joins TRBV12-3 or TRBV12-4 to TRBJ1-1; D is unclear. V lost 2 bases to trimming and J lost 1 base, with 11 bases between them. The CDR3 length is 15 residues. Here the CDR3 reads CASSLFVGKNTEAFF. The CDR3 DNA sequence: TGTGCCAGCAGTTTATTTGTGGGGAAGAACACTGAAGCTTTCTTT.

This clonotype has just a few counts. The chain is built from TRBV5-5 and TRBJ1-5; 7 nucleotides agree with TRBD1. The CDR3 runs to 17 residues. The J segment lost 3 bases and the V segment lost 5 bases, leaving 14 bases of the junction unmatched. The germline V gene encodes CDR1 SGHKS and CDR2 YYEKEE (reference sequence). The CDR3 sequence is CASSSTGEHGVNQPQHF. The CDR3 DNA follows: TGTGCCAGCAGTTCAACAGGGGAGCACGGGGTCAATCAGCCCCAGCATTTT.

In its sample, this clonotype was seen a few times. The CDR3 protein is CASSPRASTDTQYF. DNA for the CDR3: TGTGCCAGCAGTCCTAGGGCTAGCACAGATACGCAGTATTTT. The chain has TRBV6-2 or TRBV6-3 and TRBJ2-3; D is ambiguous. Trimming stripped 5 bases from V and 0 bases from J, with 9 bases between. The CDR3 contains 14 residues. Germline V gives CDR1 MNHEY, CDR2 SVGEGT.

In this sample, this clonotype turned up many times. The chain joins TRBV11-2 to TRBJ2-1; D might be TRBD1 or TRBD2, each matching 7 bases. The CDR3 sequence is 12 residues long. Germline loops: CDR1 SGHAT, CDR2 FQNNGV. V was shortened by 11 bases and J by 7 bases, with 15 bases between the two germline ends. The CDR3: CAGGEQGNEQFF. CDR3 bases: TGTGCCGGGGGGGAACAGGGGAATGAGCAGTTCTTC.

The gene calls are TRBV4-3 and TRBJ2-1, with 11 bases matching TRBD2. The V gene's germline CDR1 is LGHNA and CDR2 YSLEER. V was pared by 4 bases and J by 10 bases, with 6 bases of the junction left unmatched. This CDR3 contains 14 residues. Here the CDR3 reads CASSPLAGGGEQFF. The CDR3 nucleotides are TGCGCCAGCAGCCCGCTAGCGGGAGGCGGGGAGCAGTTCTTC.

This clonotype showed up many times. The chain combines TRBV12-3 or TRBV12-4 with TRBJ2-7; perhaps TRBD2 as D (7 bases). CDR3 length: 13 amino acids. V was shortened by 5 bases and J by 7 bases, with 15 bases between the two germline ends. In DNA form, the CDR3 reads TGTGCCAGCAGTCCTGGGGGGGCGGGGGAGCAGTACTTC. It specifies CASSPGGAGEQYF.

This clonotype occurred many times. This rearrangement joins TRBV20-1 to TRBJ2-1; the match to TRBD2 covers 10 bases. CDR3 length equals 14 residues. Trimming removed 1 base from V and 5 bases from J; junction bases left unmatched: 2. Germline V lookup: CDR1 DFQATT, CDR2 SNEGSKA (reference sequence). CDR3 in amino acids: CSARVTSGHNEQFF. As DNA, the CDR3 is TGCAGTGCTAGAGTGACTAGCGGGCACAATGAGCAGTTCTTC.

The chain recombines TRBV24-1 with TRBJ2-7; the match to TRBD2 covers 9 bases. The germline CDR1 and CDR2 sequences are KGHDR and SFDVKD. The CDR3 is 13 amino acids. J gave up 7 bases and V 6 bases, and 6 bases lay outside the gene matches. The CDR3 DNA is TGTGCCACCAGTCCAGGAGCGGGGGGAGAGCAGTACTTC. Its translation: CATSPGAGGEQYF.

There are a few counts of this clonotype. At one end, the junction sequence differs from germline, possibly due to a read error. The chain joins TRBV7-7 to TRBJ2-5, with 7 bases aligning to TRBD2. Germline V gives CDR1 SSHAT, CDR2 FNYEAQ (reference sequence). The CDR3 has 13 amino acids. The CDR3 is CASSPRGEETQYF. The CDR3 DNA reads as TGTGCTAGCAGCCCCCGGGGGGAAGAGACCCAGTACTTC.

This clonotype was detected once. V gene TRBV27 combines with J gene TRBJ2-7, with 7 bases fitting TRBD2. This CDR3 spans 14 amino acids. J gave up 1 base and V 6 bases, and 6 bases lay outside the gene matches. Germline CDR1 reads MNHEY; CDR2 reads SMNVEV (reference sequence). CDR3 loop: CASRGGSRSYEQYF. The CDR3 DNA reads as TGTGCCAGCAGGGGGGGGAGCCGGTCCTACGAGCAGTACTTC.